A single sample is the source of the 8 T cell receptor beta chains below, sequenced in a study of shared T cell receptors in the human thymus (dated by TCRdb to the early 2020s). Libraries were prepared through the immunoSEQ multiplex PCR assay. What TCRdb holds here is the immuneACCESS table cut down to in-frame rearrangements. Part of the clones is not present; checked against another copy, under half of the missing clones reflect an unresolved V gene, and the others are unexplained. The sample table contains 700,000 or so clones; only one count was recorded for roughly 88% of them. Jointly, the top ten make up around 0.0099% of the sample. These same data were also listed under a study on human thymus T cells.

Sequencing was done on a sample of thymocytes. Source of these receptors: a girl younger than two with a congenital heart defect. Donor details come from another sample of the same person, matched by shared clones.

The chain carries TRBV4-3 and TRBJ2-3, with D maybe TRBD2 (7 bases). The CDR3 runs to 15 residues. V was clipped by 4 bases and J by 1 base, with 12 bases between them. Germline V gene lookup returns CDR1 LGHNA and CDR2 YSLEER. CDR3 sequence (DNA): TGCGCCAGCAGCCCGGGGGCGGGAGGCACAGATACGCAGTATTTT. Protein: CASSPGAGGTDTQYF.

The chain employs TRBV14 and TRBJ1-1, with a tentative D call TRBD1 (5 bases). From germline, CDR1 is SGHDN and CDR2 FVKESK. This CDR3 is built from 14 residues. The germline V and J ends were trimmed by 4 bases and 3 bases, with 12 bases remaining between them. CDR3 nucleotides: TGTGCCAGCAGCCCTCTGGGGCGTGACACTGAAGCTTTCTTT. Its translation is CASSPLGRDTEAFF. The full variable domain, with the rest looked up from reference TRBV14 and TRBJ1-1, is EAGVTQFPSHSVIEKGQTVTLRCDPISGHDNLYWYRRVMGKEIKFLLHFVKESKQDESGMPNNRFLAERTGGTYSTLKVQPAELEDSGVYFCASSPLGRDTEAFFGQGTRLTVV.

The chain employs TRBV30 and TRBJ2-1; TRBD1 matches at 9 bases. V lost 2 bases to trimming and J lost 7 bases; unmatched junction nucleotides: 6. The CDR3 has 14 amino acids. Germline V CDR1 and CDR2: GTSNPN, SVGIG (reference sequence). The DNA of the CDR3 is TGTGCCTGGAGTAACAGGGGGCAATGGAATGAGCAGTTCTTC. This codes for CAWSNRGQWNEQFF. Drawing the rest from reference TRBV30 and TRBJ2-1, the complete variable domain is SQTIHQWPATLVQPVGSPLSLECTVEGTSNPNLYWYRQAAGRGLQLLFYSVGIGQISSEVPQNLSASRPQDRQFILSSKKLLLSDSGFYLCAWSNRGQWNEQFFGPGTRLTVL.

The rearrangement uses TRBV30 and TRBJ2-3; 9 positions match TRBD1. Germline values: CDR1 GTSNPN, CDR2 SVGIG (reference sequence). The CDR3 runs 15 residues. The V segment lost 2 bases and the J segment 5 bases; nucleotides outside the gene matches: 8. The CDR3 DNA follows: TGTGCCTGGAGTCACGGGACAGGGAGTGAAGATACGCAGTATTTT. This encodes CAWSHGTGSEDTQYF.

The DNA for the CDR3 is TGTGCCAGCTCACCAGCGCGGGGCTCCTACGAGCAGTACTTC. Its protein is CASSPARGSYEQYF. The chain joins TRBV18 to TRBJ2-7; maybe TRBD2 (6 bases). The germline V and J ends were trimmed by 2 bases and 0 bases, with 8 bases remaining between them. The germline V gene encodes CDR1 KGHSH and CDR2 LQKENI. This CDR3 region has 14 residues.

The J gene is TRBJ1-6, the V gene TRBV5-1, with 7 positions matching TRBD1. There are 18 residues in the CDR3. Germline lookup yields CDR1 SGHRS and CDR2 YFSETQ. The ends lost 5 bases at V and 1 base at J; junction bases unmatched: 12. The CDR3 DNA is TGCGCCAGCAGTCGGGTCCTGGACAGGAGGTCCTATAATTCACCCCTCCACTTT. As protein: CASSRVLDRRSYNSPLHF.

The CDR3 loop reads CASSLAWGRDYGYTF. For the CDR3, the DNA is TGTGCCAGCAGCTTGGCCTGGGGGCGGGACTATGGCTACACCTTC. The gene calls are TRBV5-8 and TRBJ1-2; D is perhaps TRBD1 (6 bases). Germline V gene data show CDR1 as SGHTS and CDR2 as YDEGEE. The CDR3 is 15 amino acids. With 0 bases removed from V and 3 bases from J, the gap between germline ends came to 12 bases.

For this clone: The junction does not match germline at one end; this may be a read error. The chain is built from TRBV5-1 and TRBJ1-2; D is unclear. Looked up from germline, CDR1 is SGHRS and CDR2 is YFSETQ. This CDR3 region has 9 residues. CDR3 bases: TGCGCCAGCGGCTCACCTCGGAGATTC. It specifies CASGSPRRF. The variable domain in full, completed from reference TRBV5-1 and TRBJ1-2, reads KAGVTQTPRYLIKTRGQQVTLSCSPISGHRSVSWYQQTPGQGLQFLFEYFSETQRNKGNFPGRFSGRQFSNSRSEMNVSTLELGDSALYLCASGSPRRFGSGTRLTVV.